Listed here are 13 T cell receptor beta chains from one sample, sequenced in a study of blood T cell repertoires in COVID-19. TCRdb keeps only in-frame clones here, not all; method: immunoSEQ multiplex PCR. The table shows hundreds of thousands of clones, with about 83% occurring only once. Sequencing input: peripheral blood. These receptors all stem from a man between 60 and 75 years old who had recovered from COVID-19.

J is TRBJ1-5 and V is TRBV6-1; 9 bases line up with TRBD1. CDR3 length: 19 residues. J was trimmed by 0 bases and V by 4 bases; bases with no gene match: 13. Germline V CDR1 and CDR2: MNHNS, SASEGT. CDR3 sequence (DNA): TGTGCCAGCAGTGTTGCCGGGACAGGGAACTTTAATAGCAATCAGCCCCAGCATTTT. This sequence encodes CASSVAGTGNFNSNQPQHF.

V usage is TRBV12-3 or TRBV12-4 and J usage is TRBJ2-3; maybe TRBD2 (5 bases). V lost 8 bases, J lost 6 bases, and 15 bases lay in between. The CDR3 runs to 13 residues. CDR3 sequence (DNA): TGTGCCAGCCAGAGAGGGCCCAGGGATACGCAGTATTTT. This translates into CASQRGPRDTQYF.

This sequence joins TRBV12-3 or TRBV12-4 and TRBJ2-5; maybe TRBD2 (5 bases). Trimming removed 3 bases at V and 9 bases at J, with 8 bases between. This CDR3 region has 11 residues. Here the CDR3 reads CASSFRGSQYF. The CDR3 nucleotides read TGTGCCAGCAGTTTCCGGGGATCCCAGTACTTC.

The rearrangement uses TRBV28 and TRBJ1-6, with D possibly being TRBD1 (5 bases). This CDR3 is 12 amino acids long. Looked up from germline, CDR1 is MDHEN and CDR2 is SYDVKM. The V end was cut by 3 bases, the J end by 14 bases, with 11 bases between. CDR3 coding DNA: TGTGCCAGCAGTTTTACTGGGGCAGCCCTCCACTTT. Translating gives CASSFTGAALHF.

This chain links TRBV5-8 with TRBJ2-4, with a weak D call TRBD2 (5 bases). The germline V gene has CDR1 SGHTS and CDR2 YDEGEE. The CDR3 extends over 15 amino acids. V was trimmed by 4 bases and J by 6 bases, leaving 17 bases between them. CDR3 loop: CASSPRSGTINIQYF. For the CDR3, the DNA is TGTGCCAGCAGCCCAAGGTCGGGAACGATAAACATTCAGTACTTC. The entire variable domain, with the rest obtained from reference TRBV5-8 and TRBJ2-4, is as follows: EAGVTQSPTHLIKTRGQQATLRCSPISGHTSVYWYQQALGLGLQFLLWYDEGEERNRGNFPPRFSGRQFPNYSSELNVNALELEDSALYLCASSPRSGTINIQYFGAGTRLSVL.

This chain uses TRBV7-9 with TRBJ1-4, with D unresolved. V lost 3 bases to trimming and J lost 2 bases, with 10 bases between them. CDR3 length equals 15 residues. Germline V CDR1 and CDR2: SEHNR, FQNEAQ (reference sequence). The CDR3 here is CASSLDAGTNEKLFF. The CDR3 region has the DNA TGTGCCAGCAGCTTGGACGCGGGGACTAATGAAAAACTGTTTTTT.

This clone was detected only once. This chain links TRBV6-1 with TRBJ2-5; 7 nucleotides align to TRBD1. This CDR3 is built from 18 residues. Germline V CDR1 and CDR2: MNHNS, SASEGT. Trimming took 1 base from V and 5 from J; bases not matched to a gene: 16. The CDR3 protein is CASSEGKEGAKLGETQYF. The CDR3 DNA sequence: TGTGCCAGCAGTGAAGGGAAAGAGGGGGCAAAATTGGGGGAGACCCAGTACTTC.

V gene TRBV30 combines with J gene TRBJ1-5, with TRBD1 matching over 7 bases. The CDR3 runs 13 residues. In germline, CDR1 is GTSNPN, CDR2 SVGIG (reference sequence). V was pared by 5 bases and J by 5 bases, with 6 bases of the junction left unmatched. The DNA for the CDR3 is TGTGCCTGGGGGGACAGAGAACATCAGCCCCAGCATTTT. It is translated as CAWGDREHQPQHF.

V and J are TRBV9 and TRBJ2-5, with TRBD2 identical over 10 bases. V lost 0 bases, J lost 1 base, and 3 bases stayed unmatched. Germline CDR1 is SGDLS and CDR2 is YYNGEE. The CDR3 loop spans 16 amino acids. Written as DNA, the CDR3 is TGTGCCAGCAGCGTAGTTAGCGGGGGGCCCCAAGAGACCCAGTACTTC. This encodes CASSVVSGGPQETQYF.

The chain has TRBV2 and TRBJ2-2; TRBD2 aligns across 8 bases. CDR1 and CDR2 from the germline V gene are SNHLY and FYNNEI. This CDR3 is 15 amino acids long. The junction had 10 bases not matched to a gene; V was cut back by 7 bases and J by 6 bases. The CDR3 bases are TGTGCCAGCACCGGGACTAGGATTACTCCCGGGGAGCTGTTTTTT. Translation: CASTGTRITPGELFF. The whole variable domain, remainder taken from reference TRBV2 and TRBJ2-2, is EPEVTQTPSHQVTQMGQEVILRCVPISNHLYFYWYRQILGQKVEFLVSFYNNEISEKSEIFDDQFSVERPDGSNFTLKIRSTKLEDSAMYFCASTGTRITPGELFFGEGSRLTVL.

The chain uses TRBV6-4 and TRBJ2-3, with 8 bases aligning to TRBD2. The CDR3 runs to 16 residues. The germline gives CDR1 MRHNA, CDR2 SNTAGT. V gave up 6 bases and J gave up 1 base; unmatched junction bases: 9. CDR3 DNA: TGTGCCAGCAGCCTAGCGGCGGGAGGCCGCACAGATACGCAGTATTTT. Amino acid sequence: CASSLAAGGRTDTQYF.

This clone occurred once. The chain links TRBV25-1 to TRBJ1-1, with 9 bases that match TRBD1. V shed 3 bases, J shed 5 bases, and the junction held 10 bases outside the gene matches. Germline V lookup: CDR1 MGHDK, CDR2 SYGVNS. The CDR3 length is 16 residues. In DNA, the CDR3 is TGTGCCAGCAGTGATCGTCAACAGGGGGCCTGGACTGAAGCTTTCTTT. The encoded protein is CASSDRQQGAWTEAFF.

The V call is TRBV28, the J call TRBJ1-3; no definite D call. V lost 1 base to trimming and J lost 7 bases, with 8 bases between them. The CDR3 loop spans 13 amino acids. CDR1 is MDHEN and CDR2 is SYDVKM in the germline V gene. For the CDR3, the DNA is TGTGCCAGCAGTTTATCCCGGGAGAACACCATATATTTT. It codes for CASSLSRENTIYF.